The clone carrying this TCR beta chain occurred a few times. The data derive from a study of blood T cells in healthy people across ages. Combining a sample-barcoded 5' primer with a J-beta primer mix, a second PCR ran for roughly 6 to 12 cycles. MiXCR, run by TCRdb on the 5' RACE reads, gives a single entry per CDR3 protein. The repertoire holds 600,000 to 650,000 distinct CDR3 sequences, 58% seen once, with about two fifths in the top ten. Sequencing used blood. The TCR sequence derives from a man in his 60s in good health.

CDR3 loop: CASSLSMQVETQYF. CDR3 nucleotide sequence: TGTGCCAGCAGTTTATCTATGCAGGTGGAGACCCAGTACTTC. The chain employs TRBV27 and TRBJ2-5; D remains unclear. This CDR3 comprises 14 residues. Germline CDR1 reads MNHEY; CDR2 reads SMNVEV (reference sequence). V lost 0 bases and J lost 5, with 10 bases in between.